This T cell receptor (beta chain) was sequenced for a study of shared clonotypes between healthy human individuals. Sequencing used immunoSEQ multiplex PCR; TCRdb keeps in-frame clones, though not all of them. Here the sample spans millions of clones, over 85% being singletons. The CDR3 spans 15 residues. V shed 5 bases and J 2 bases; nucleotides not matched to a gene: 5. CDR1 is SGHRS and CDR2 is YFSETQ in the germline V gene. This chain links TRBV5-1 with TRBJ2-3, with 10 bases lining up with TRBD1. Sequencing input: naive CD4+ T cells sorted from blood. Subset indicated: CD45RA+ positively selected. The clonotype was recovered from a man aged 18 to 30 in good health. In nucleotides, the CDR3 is TGCGCCAGCAGATCCGGGACAGGGGCCACAGATACGCAGTATTTT. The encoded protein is CASRSGTGATDTQYF.